This record covers a single T cell receptor beta chain. The data belong to a study of blood T cell repertoires in COVID-19. The CDR3 is 15 residues long. CDR1 is SNHLY, CDR2 FYNNEI, per germline. J gave up 9 bases and V 5 bases, and 7 bases lay outside the gene matches. Measured with immunoSEQ multiplex PCR; TCRdb has only the in-frame clones, and not every one. The repertoire includes 97,000 or so clones, approximately 85% of them detected once, and over 15% sits in the top ten. The source material was peripheral blood. The chain employs TRBV2 and TRBJ1-6; TRBD1 matches 10 bases. The sequence derives from a woman older than 75 with active or convalescent COVID-19. The CDR3, as DNA: TGTGCCAGCAGTATGGGGACAGGGGCTTCTTCACCCCTCCACTTT. Encoded protein: CASSMGTGASSPLHF. The complete variable domain, with remaining parts taken from reference TRBV2 and TRBJ1-6, reads EPEVTQTPSHQVTQMGQEVILRCVPISNHLYFYWYRQILGQKVEFLVSFYNNEISEKSEIFDDQFSVERPDGSNFTLKIRSTKLEDSAMYFCASSMGTGASSPLHFGNGTRLTVT.